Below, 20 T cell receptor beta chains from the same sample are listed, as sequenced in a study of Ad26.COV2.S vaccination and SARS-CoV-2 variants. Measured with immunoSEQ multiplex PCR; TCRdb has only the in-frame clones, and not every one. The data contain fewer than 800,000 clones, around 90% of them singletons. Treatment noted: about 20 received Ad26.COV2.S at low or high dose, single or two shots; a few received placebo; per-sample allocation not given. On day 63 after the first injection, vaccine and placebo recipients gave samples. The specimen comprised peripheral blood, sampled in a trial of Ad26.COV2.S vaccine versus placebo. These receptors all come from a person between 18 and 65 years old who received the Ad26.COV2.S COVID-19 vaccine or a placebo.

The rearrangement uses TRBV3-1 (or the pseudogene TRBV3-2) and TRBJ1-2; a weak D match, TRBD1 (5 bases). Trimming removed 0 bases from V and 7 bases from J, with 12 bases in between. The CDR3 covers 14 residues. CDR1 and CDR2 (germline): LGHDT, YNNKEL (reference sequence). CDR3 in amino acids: CASSQELGVGGYTF. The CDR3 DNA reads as TGTGCCAGCAGCCAAGAATTGGGGGTAGGTGGCTACACCTTC.

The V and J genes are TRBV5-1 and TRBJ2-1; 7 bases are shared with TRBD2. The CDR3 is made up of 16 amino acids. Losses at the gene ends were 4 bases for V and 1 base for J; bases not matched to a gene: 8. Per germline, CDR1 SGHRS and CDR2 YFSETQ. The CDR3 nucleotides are TGCGCCAGCAGCCCTGGTGGAGCGGGGTCCTACAATGAGCAGTTCTTC. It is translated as CASSPGGAGSYNEQFF. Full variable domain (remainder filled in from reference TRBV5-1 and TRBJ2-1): KAGVTQTPRYLIKTRGQQVTLSCSPISGHRSVSWYQQTPGQGLQFLFEYFSETQRNKGNFPGRFSGRQFSNSRSEMNVSTLELGDSALYLCASSPGGAGSYNEQFFGPGTRLTVL.

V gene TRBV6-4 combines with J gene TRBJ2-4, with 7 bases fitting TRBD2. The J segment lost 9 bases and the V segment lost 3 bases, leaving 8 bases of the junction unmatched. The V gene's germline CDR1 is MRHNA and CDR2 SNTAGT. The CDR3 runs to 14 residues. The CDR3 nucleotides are TGTGCCAGCAGTGAAGGACTAGAGAATAGCATTCAGTACTTC. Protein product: CASSEGLENSIQYF.

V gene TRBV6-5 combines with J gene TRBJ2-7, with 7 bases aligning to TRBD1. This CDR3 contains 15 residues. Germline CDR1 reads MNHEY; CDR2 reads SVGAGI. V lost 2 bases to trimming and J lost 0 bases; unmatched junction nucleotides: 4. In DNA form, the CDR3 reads TGTGCCAGCAGTTACAGGGGGCTGAGCTCCTACGAGCAGTACTTC. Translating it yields CASSYRGLSSYEQYF.

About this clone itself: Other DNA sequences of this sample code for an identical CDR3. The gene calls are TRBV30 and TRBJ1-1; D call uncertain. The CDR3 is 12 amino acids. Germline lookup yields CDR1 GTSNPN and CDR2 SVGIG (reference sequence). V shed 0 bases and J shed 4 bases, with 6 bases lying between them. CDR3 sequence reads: CAWSVWRTEAFF. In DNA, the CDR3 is TGTGCCTGGAGTGTATGGCGCACTGAAGCTTTCTTT. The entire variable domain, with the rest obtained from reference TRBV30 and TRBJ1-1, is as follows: SQTIHQWPATLVQPVGSPLSLECTVEGTSNPNLYWYRQAAGRGLQLLFYSVGIGQISSEVPQNLSASRPQDRQFILSSKKLLLSDSGFYLCAWSVWRTEAFFGQGTRLTVV.

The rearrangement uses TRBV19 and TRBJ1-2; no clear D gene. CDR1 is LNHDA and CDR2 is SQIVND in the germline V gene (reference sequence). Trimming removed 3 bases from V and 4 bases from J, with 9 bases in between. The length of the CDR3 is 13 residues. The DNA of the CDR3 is TGTGCCAGTAGTATCACAGAGTTCTATGGCTACACCTTC. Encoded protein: CASSITEFYGYTF.

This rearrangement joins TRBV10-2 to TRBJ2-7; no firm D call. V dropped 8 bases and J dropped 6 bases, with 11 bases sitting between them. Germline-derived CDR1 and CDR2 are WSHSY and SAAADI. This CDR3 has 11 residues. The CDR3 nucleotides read TGCGCCAGCCTCAGAGCCCGCGAGCAGTACTTC. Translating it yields CASLRAREQYF.

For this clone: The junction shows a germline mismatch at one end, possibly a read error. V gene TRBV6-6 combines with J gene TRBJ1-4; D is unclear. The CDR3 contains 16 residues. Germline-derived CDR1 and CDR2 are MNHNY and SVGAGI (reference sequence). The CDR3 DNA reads TGTGCCAGCAGTTACTCTTCTCCAGCTTCTAACGAAAAACTGTTTTTT. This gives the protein CASSYSSPASNEKLFF.

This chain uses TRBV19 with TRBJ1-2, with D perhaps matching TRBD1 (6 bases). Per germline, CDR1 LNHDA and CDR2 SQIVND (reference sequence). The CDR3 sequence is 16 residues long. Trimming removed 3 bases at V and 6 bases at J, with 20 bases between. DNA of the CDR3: TGTGCCAGTAGTATCCGATGGGGGCCAGTCGTCGATGGCTACACCTTC. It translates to CASSIRWGPVVDGYTF.

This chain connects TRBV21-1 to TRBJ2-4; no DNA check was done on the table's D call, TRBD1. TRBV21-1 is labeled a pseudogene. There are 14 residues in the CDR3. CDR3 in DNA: TGTGCCAGCAGCACGACAGGGATGAAAAACATTCAGTACTTC. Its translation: CASSTTGMKNIQYF.

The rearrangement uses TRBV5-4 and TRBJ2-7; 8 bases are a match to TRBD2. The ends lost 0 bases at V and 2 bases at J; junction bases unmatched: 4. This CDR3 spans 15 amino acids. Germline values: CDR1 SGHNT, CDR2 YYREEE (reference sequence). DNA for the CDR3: TGTGCCAGCAGCTTGGATGGAGCGGGGGCCTACGAGCAGTACTTC. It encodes CASSLDGAGAYEQYF.

For the CDR3, the DNA is TGTGCCACCGGGTTAAGTGGGGGAACGCGCACAGATACGCAGTATTTT. Protein product: CATGLSGGTRTDTQYF. The rearrangement joins TRBV10-3 to TRBJ2-3; D may correspond to TRBD1 or TRBD2 (5 bases each). The CDR3 has 16 amino acids. In germline, CDR1 is ENHRY, CDR2 SYGVKD. With 10 bases removed from V and 1 base from J, the gap between germline ends came to 21 bases.

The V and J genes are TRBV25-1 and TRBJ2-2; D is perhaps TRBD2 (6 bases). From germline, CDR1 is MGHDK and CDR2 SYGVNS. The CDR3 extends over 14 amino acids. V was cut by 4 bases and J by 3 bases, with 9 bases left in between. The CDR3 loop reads CASSVSGDTGELFF. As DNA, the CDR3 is TGTGCCAGCAGTGTTTCGGGAGACACCGGGGAGCTGTTTTTT.

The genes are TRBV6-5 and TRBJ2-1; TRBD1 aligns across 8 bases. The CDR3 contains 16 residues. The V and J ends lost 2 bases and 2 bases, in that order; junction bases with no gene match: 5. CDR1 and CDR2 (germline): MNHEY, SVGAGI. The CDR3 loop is CASSYQTGATYNEQFF. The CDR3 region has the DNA TGTGCCAGCAGTTACCAGACAGGGGCTACCTACAATGAGCAGTTCTTC.

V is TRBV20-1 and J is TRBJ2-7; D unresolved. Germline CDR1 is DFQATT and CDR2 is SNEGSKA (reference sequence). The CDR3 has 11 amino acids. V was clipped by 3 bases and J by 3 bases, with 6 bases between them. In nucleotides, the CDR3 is TGCAGTGCTAGGGTATTCTACGAGCAGTACTTC. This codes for CSARVFYEQYF.

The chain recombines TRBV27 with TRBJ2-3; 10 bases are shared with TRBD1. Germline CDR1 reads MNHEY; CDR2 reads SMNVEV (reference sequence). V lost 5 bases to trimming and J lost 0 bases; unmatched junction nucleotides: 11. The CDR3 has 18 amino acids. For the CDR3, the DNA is TGTGCCAGCAGTATCGGGACAGGGGCTCTTGGAAGCACAGATACGCAGTATTTT. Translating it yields CASSIGTGALGSTDTQYF.

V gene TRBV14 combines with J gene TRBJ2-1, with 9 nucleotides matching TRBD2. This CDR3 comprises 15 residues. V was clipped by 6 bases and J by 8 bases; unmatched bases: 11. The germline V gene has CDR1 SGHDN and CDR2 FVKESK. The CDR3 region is CASRQTGTSPYEQFF. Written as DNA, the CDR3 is TGTGCCAGCAGACAGACCGGGACTAGCCCTTATGAGCAGTTCTTC.

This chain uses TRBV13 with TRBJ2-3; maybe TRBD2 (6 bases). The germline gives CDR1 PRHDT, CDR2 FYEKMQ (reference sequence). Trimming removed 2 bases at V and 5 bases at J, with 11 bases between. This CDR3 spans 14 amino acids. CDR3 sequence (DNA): TGTGCCAGCAGCTTAACTAGCATGAGAGATACGCAGTATTTT. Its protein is CASSLTSMRDTQYF.

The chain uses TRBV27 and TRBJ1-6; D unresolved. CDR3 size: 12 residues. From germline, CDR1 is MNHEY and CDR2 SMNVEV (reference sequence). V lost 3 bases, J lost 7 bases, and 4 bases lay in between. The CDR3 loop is CASSLLNSPLHF. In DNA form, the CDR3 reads TGTGCCAGCAGTTTGCTCAATTCACCCCTCCACTTT.

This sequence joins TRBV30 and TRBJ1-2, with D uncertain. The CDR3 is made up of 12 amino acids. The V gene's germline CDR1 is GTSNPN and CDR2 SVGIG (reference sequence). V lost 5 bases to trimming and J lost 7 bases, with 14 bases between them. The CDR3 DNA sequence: TGTGCCTGGGCCTCGGGGTCGGCTGGCTACACCTTC. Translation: CAWASGSAGYTF.